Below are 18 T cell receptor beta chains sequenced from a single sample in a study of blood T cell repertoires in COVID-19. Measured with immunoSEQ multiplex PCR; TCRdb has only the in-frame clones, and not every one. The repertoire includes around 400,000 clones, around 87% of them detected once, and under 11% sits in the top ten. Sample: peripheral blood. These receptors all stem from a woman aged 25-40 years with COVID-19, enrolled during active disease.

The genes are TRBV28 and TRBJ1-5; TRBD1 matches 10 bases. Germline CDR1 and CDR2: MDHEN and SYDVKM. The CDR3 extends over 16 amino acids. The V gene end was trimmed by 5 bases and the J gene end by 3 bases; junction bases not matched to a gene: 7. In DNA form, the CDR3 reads TGTGCCAGCAGTCCAACCGGGACAGGGGACAATCAGCCCCAGCATTTT. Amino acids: CASSPTGTGDNQPQHF. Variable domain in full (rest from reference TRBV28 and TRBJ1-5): DVKVTQSSRYLVKRTGEKVFLECVQDMDHENMFWYRQDPGLGLRLIYFSYDVKMKEKGDIPEGYSVSREKKERFSLILESASTNQTSMYLCASSPTGTGDNQPQHFGDGTRLSIL.

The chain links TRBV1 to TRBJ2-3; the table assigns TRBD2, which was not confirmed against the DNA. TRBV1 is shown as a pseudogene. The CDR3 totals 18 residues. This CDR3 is CTSSQDWREGRVTDTQYF. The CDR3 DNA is TGCACCAGCAGCCAAGATTGGCGGGAGGGCCGGGTTACAGATACGCAGTATTTT.

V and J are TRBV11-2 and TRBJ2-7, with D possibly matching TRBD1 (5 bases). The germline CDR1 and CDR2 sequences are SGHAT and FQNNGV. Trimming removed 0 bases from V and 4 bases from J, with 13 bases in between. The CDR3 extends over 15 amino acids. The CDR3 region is CASSLEGRVDYEQYF. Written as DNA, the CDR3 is TGTGCCAGCAGCTTAGAGGGCAGGGTGGATTACGAGCAGTACTTC. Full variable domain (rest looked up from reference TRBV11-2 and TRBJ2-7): EAGVAQSPRYKIIEKRQSVAFWCNPISGHATLYWYQQILGQGPKLLIQFQNNGVVDDSQLPKDRFSAERLKGVDSTLKIQPAKLEDSAVYLCASSLEGRVDYEQYFGPGTRLTVT.

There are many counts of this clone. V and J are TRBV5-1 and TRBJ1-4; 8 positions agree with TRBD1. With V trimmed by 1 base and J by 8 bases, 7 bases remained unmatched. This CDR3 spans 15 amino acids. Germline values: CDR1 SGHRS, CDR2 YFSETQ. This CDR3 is CASSLFGTGGEKLFF. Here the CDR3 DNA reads TGCGCCAGCAGCTTGTTCGGGACAGGAGGGGAAAAACTGTTTTTT.

The CDR3 here is CSATGLAKQFF. CDR3 nucleotides: TGCAGTGCTACGGGACTAGCGAAGCAGTTCTTC. The V gene is TRBV20-1, the J gene TRBJ2-1; 10 bases match TRBD2. V was pared by 4 bases and J by 11 bases, with 2 bases of the junction left unmatched. The CDR3 contains 11 residues. Per the germline V gene, CDR1 is DFQATT and CDR2 is SNEGSKA (reference sequence).

In nucleotides, the CDR3 is TGCGCCAGCAGCCAAGAGGACTTAAGGGATACGCAGTATTTT. Amino acid sequence: CASSQEDLRDTQYF. The chain has TRBV4-1 and TRBJ2-3, with D perhaps matching TRBD2 (5 bases). V lost 0 bases, J lost 6 bases, and 10 bases lay in between. From germline, CDR1 is MGHRA and CDR2 YSYEKL. The CDR3 runs to 14 residues.

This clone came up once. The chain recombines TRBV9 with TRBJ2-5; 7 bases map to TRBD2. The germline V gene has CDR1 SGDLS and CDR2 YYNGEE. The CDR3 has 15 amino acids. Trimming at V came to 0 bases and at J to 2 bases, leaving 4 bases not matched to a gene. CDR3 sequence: CASSVASGTQETQYF. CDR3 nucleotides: TGTGCCAGCAGCGTAGCCAGCGGGACTCAAGAGACCCAGTACTTC.

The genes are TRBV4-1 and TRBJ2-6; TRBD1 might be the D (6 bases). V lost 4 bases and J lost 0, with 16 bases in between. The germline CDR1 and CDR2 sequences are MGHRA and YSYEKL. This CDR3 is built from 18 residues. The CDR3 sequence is CASSLSGHLSSGANVLTF. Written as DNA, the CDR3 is TGCGCCAGCAGCCTCTCGGGACACCTCAGCTCTGGGGCCAACGTCCTGACTTTC.

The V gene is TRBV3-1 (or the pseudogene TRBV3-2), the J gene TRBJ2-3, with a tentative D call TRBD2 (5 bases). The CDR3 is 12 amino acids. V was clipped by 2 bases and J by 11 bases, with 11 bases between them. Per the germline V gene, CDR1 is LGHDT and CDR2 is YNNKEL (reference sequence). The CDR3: CASSQSGTRQYF. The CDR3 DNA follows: TGTGCCAGCAGCCAAAGCGGCACAAGGCAGTATTTT.

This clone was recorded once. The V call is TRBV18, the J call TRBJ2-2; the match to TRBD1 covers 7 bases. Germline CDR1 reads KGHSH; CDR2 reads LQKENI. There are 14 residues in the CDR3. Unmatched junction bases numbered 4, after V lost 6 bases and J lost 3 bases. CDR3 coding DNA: TGTGCCAGCTCCCCCGGACAGGACACCGGGGAGCTGTTTTTT. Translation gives CASSPGQDTGELFF.

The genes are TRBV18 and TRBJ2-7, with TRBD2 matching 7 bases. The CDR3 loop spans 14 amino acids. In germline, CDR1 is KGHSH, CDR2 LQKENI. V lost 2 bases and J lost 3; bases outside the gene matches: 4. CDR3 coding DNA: TGTGCCAGCTCACCAGAGTCTAGCGGCTACGAGCAGTACTTC. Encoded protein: CASSPESSGYEQYF.

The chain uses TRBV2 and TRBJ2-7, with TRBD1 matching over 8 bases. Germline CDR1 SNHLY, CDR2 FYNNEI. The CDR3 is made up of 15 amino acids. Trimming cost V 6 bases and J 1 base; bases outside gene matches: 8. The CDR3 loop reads CASSRGRAESYEQYF. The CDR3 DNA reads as TGTGCCAGCAGCAGGGGGCGGGCAGAATCCTACGAGCAGTACTTC.

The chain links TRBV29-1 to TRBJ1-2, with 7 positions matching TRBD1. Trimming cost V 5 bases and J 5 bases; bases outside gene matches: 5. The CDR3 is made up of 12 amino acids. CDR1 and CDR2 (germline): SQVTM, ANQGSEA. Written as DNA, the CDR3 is TGCAGCGTTATGACAGGGTCGTATGGCTACACCTTC. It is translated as CSVMTGSYGYTF.

The CDR3 here is CASNEPSGLTDTQYF. The CDR3 DNA reads TGTGCCAGCAATGAACCCAGCGGGCTCACAGATACGCAGTATTTT. V and J are TRBV28 and TRBJ2-3; maybe TRBD2 (6 bases). This CDR3 comprises 15 residues. Germline loops: CDR1 MDHEN, CDR2 SYDVKM. Trimming removed 7 bases from V and 2 bases from J, with 16 bases in between.

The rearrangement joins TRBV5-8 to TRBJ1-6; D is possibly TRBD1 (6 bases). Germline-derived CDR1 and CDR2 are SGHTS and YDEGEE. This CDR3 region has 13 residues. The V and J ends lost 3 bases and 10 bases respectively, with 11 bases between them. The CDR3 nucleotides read TGTGCCAGCAGCTATTACAGGGACTCACCCCTCCACTTT. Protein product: CASSYYRDSPLHF.

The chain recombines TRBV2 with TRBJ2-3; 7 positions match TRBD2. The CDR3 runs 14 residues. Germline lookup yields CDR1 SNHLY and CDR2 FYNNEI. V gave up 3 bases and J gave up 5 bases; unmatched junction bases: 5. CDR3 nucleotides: TGTGCCAGCAGTGAGCGGGAGTCAGTAGATACGCAGTATTTT. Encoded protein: CASSERESVDTQYF.

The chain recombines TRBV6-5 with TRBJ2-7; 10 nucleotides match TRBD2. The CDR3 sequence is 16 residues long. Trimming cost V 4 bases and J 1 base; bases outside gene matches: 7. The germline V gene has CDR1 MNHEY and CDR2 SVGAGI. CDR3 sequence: CASSSIAGGGSYEQYF. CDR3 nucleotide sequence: TGTGCCAGCAGTTCGATAGCGGGAGGAGGGTCCTACGAGCAGTACTTC.

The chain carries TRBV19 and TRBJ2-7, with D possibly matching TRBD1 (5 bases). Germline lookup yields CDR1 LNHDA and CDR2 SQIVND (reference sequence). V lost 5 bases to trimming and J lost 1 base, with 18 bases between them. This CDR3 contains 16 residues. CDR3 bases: TGTGCCAGTAGTCCTCCCCAGCTGGCAGGGTCCTACGAGCAGTACTTC. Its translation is CASSPPQLAGSYEQYF.